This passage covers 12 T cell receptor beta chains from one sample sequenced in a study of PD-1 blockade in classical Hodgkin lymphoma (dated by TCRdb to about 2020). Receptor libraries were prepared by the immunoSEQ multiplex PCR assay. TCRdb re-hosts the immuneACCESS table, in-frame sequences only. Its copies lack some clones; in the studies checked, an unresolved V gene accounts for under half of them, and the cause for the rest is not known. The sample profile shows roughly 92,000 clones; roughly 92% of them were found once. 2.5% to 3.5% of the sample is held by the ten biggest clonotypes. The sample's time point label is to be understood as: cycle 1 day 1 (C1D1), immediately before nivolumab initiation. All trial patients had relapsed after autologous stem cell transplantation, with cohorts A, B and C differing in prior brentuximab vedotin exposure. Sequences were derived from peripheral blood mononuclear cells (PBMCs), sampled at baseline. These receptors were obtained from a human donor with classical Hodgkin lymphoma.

The CDR3: CASSVGPQGNEQFF. As DNA, the CDR3 is TGTGCCAGCAGCGTAGGCCCTCAGGGGAATGAGCAGTTCTTC. V usage is TRBV9 and J usage is TRBJ2-1; possible D gene TRBD1, 6 bases. V dropped 0 bases and J dropped 7 bases, with 11 bases sitting between them. CDR3 length: 14 amino acids. Germline V gene data show CDR1 as SGDLS and CDR2 as YYNGEE.

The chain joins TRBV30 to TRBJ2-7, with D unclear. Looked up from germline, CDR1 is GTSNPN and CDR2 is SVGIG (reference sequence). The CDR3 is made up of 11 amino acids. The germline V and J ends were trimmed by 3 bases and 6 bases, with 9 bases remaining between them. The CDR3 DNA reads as TGTGCCTGGAGCGGATTAGGCGAGCAGTACTTC. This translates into CAWSGLGEQYF.

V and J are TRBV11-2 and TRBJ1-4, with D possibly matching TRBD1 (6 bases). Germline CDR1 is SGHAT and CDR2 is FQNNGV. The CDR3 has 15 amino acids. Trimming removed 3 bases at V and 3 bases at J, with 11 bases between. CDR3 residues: CASSFSRGSNEKLFF. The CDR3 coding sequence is TGTGCCAGCAGCTTCTCCAGGGGTTCTAATGAAAAACTGTTTTTT.

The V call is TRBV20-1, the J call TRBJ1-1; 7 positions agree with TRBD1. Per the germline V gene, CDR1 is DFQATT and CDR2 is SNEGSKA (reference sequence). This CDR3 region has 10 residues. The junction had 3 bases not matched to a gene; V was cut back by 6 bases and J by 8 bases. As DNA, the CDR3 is TGCAGTGCCACCAGGGGGGAAGCTTTCTTT. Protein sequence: CSATRGEAFF.

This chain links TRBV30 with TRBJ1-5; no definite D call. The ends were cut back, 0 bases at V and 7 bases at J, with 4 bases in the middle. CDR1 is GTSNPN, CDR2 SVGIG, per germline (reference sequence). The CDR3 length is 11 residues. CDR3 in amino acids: CAWSVGQPQHF. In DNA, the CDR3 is TGTGCCTGGAGTGTAGGACAGCCCCAGCATTTT. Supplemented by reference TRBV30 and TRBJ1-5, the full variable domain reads SQTIHQWPATLVQPVGSPLSLECTVEGTSNPNLYWYRQAAGRGLQLLFYSVGIGQISSEVPQNLSASRPQDRQFILSSKKLLLSDSGFYLCAWSVGQPQHFGDGTRLSIL.

The CDR3 DNA is TGTGCCAGCAGTGAAGCGCTGCGTGGGTCTAGCTCCTACGAGCAGTACTTC. Translating gives CASSEALRGSSSYEQYF. The chain links TRBV6-1 to TRBJ2-7; D is unresolved. This CDR3 is built from 17 residues. The V and J ends lost 0 bases and 0 bases respectively, with 15 bases between them. CDR1 MNHNS and CDR2 SASEGT come from the germline V gene.

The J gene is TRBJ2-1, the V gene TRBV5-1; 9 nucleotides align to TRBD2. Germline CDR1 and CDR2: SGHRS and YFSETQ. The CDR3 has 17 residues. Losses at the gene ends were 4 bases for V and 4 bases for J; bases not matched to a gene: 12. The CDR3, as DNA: TGCGCCAGCAGCCTCCAGCCCCGGACTAGCGTTTACAATGAGCAGTTCTTC. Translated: CASSLQPRTSVYNEQFF.

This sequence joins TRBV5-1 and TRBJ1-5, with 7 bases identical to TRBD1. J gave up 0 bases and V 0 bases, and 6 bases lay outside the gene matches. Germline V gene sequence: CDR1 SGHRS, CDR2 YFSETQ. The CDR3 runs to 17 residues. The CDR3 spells CASSLVPQGDSNQPQHF. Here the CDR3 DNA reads TGCGCCAGCAGCTTGGTACCCCAGGGGGATAGCAATCAGCCCCAGCATTTT.

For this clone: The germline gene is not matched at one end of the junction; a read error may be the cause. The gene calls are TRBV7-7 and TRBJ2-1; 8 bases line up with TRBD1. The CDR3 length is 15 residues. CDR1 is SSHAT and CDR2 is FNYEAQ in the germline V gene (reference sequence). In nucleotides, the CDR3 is TGTGCTAGCAGCCAGGACAGGGACCTCTACAATGAGCAGTTCTTC. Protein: CASSQDRDLYNEQFF.

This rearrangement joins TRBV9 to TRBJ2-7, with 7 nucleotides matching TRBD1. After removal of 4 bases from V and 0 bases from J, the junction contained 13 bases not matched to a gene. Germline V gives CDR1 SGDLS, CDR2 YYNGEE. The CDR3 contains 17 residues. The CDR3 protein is CASSTNPDRESSYEQYF. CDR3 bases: TGTGCCAGCAGCACTAACCCCGACAGGGAAAGCTCCTACGAGCAGTACTTC.

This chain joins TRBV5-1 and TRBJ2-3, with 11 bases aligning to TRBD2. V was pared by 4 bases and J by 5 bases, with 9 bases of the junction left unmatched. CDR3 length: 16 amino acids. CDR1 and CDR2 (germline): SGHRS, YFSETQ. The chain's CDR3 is CASSPPLAGGGDTQYF. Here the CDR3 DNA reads TGCGCCAGCAGCCCGCCCCTAGCGGGAGGTGGAGATACGCAGTATTTT.

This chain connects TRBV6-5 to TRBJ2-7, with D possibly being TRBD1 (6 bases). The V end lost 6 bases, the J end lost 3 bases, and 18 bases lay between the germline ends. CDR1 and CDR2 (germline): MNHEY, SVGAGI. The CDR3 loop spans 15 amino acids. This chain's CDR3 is CASSRKTGFDYEQYF. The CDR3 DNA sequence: TGTGCCAGCAGCCGTAAAACAGGGTTTGACTACGAGCAGTACTTC.